The TCR beta chain described here comes from a study of T-cell memory formation after mild COVID-19. Study-level information: Largely donor-specific TCR clusters were found.

The germline V and J ends were trimmed by 7 bases and 1 base, with 13 bases remaining between them. This CDR3 has 14 amino acids. From the 5' RACE reads, TCRdb called clonotypes with MiXCR, one entry per CDR3 protein. The data hold fewer than 550,000 distinct CDR3 sequences, with approximately 20% observed a single time. General observations from the study: The authors left the SARS-CoV-2 specificity of second-wave clones peaking on day 37 unconfirmed. Most CD4+ clones that shrank were in CM and EM, while CD8+ ones turned up in EMRA. Pre-infection memory already had some responding clones, implying cross-reactive memory joined.

In the case of this clonotype: Its antigen is unidentified.

The sequencing sample was made of PBMCs or a T cell subset sorted from them (not recorded which). The chain carries TRBV12-3 or TRBV12-4 and TRBJ1-1; the D is unclear. The TCR comes from an adult woman who had mild COVID-19 (a few samples of this study predate the infection). Cell type and time point are not known. This CDR3 is CASTRLRENTEAFF. The CDR3 DNA follows: TGTGCCAGCACCAGGCTACGGGAGAACACTGAAGCTTTCTTT.